This T cell receptor (beta chain) comes out of a study of tumor-infiltrating lymphocytes in localized non-small cell lung cancer. Whole-study context: Some samples were collected after neoadjuvant chemotherapy; smokers, never-smokers and several histologies were included.

Relative to its sample, this clone is large. The V gene lost 0 bases and the J gene lost 7 bases, with 8 bases spanning the gap. Germline loops: CDR1 SGDLS, CDR2 YYNGEE. CDR3 length: 14 residues. TCRdb keeps only in-frame clones here, not all; method: immunoSEQ multiplex PCR. The data contain around 8,000 clones, about 60% of them singletons. V is TRBV9 and J is TRBJ1-6; no firm D call. This receptor was identified in a human donor with non-small cell lung cancer. The sequenced sample was uninvolved lung tissue not adjacent to the tumor. CDR3 coding DNA: TGTGCCAGCAGCGTAGCTCGCATGAATTCACCCCTCCACTTT. Protein sequence: CASSVARMNSPLHF.